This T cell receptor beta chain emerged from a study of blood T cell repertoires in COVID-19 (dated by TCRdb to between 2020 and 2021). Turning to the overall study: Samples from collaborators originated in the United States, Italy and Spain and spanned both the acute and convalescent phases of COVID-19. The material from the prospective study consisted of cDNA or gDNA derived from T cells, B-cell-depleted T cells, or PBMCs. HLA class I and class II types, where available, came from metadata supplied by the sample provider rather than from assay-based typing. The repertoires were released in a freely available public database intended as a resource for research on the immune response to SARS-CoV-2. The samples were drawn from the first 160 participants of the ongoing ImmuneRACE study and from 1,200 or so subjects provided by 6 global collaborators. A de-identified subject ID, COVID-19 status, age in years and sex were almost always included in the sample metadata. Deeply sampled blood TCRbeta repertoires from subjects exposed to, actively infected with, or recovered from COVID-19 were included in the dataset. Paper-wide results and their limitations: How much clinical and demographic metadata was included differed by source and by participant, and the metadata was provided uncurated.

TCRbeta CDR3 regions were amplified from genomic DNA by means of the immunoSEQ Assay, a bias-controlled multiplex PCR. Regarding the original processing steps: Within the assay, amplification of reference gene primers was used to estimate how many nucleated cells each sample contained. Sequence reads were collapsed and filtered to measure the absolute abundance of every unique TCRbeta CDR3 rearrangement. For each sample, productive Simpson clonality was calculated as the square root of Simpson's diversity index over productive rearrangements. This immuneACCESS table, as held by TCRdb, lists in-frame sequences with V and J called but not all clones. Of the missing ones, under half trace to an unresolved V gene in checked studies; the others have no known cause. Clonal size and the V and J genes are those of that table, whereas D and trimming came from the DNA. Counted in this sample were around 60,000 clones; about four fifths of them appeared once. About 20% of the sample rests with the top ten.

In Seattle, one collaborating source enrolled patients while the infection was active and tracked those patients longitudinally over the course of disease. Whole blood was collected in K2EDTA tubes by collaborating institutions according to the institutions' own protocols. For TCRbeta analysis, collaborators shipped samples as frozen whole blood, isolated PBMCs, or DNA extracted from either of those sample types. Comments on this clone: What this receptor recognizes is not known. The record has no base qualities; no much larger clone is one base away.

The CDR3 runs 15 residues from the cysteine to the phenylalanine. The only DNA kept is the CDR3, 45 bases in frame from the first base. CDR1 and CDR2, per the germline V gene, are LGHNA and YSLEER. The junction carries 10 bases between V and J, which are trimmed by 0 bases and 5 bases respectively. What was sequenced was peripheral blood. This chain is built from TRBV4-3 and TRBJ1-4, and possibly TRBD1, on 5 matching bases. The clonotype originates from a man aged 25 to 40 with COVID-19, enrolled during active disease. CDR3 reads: CASSQDWDYNEKLFF. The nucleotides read TGCGCCAGCAGCCAAGATTGGGACTACAATGAAAAACTGTTTTTT.